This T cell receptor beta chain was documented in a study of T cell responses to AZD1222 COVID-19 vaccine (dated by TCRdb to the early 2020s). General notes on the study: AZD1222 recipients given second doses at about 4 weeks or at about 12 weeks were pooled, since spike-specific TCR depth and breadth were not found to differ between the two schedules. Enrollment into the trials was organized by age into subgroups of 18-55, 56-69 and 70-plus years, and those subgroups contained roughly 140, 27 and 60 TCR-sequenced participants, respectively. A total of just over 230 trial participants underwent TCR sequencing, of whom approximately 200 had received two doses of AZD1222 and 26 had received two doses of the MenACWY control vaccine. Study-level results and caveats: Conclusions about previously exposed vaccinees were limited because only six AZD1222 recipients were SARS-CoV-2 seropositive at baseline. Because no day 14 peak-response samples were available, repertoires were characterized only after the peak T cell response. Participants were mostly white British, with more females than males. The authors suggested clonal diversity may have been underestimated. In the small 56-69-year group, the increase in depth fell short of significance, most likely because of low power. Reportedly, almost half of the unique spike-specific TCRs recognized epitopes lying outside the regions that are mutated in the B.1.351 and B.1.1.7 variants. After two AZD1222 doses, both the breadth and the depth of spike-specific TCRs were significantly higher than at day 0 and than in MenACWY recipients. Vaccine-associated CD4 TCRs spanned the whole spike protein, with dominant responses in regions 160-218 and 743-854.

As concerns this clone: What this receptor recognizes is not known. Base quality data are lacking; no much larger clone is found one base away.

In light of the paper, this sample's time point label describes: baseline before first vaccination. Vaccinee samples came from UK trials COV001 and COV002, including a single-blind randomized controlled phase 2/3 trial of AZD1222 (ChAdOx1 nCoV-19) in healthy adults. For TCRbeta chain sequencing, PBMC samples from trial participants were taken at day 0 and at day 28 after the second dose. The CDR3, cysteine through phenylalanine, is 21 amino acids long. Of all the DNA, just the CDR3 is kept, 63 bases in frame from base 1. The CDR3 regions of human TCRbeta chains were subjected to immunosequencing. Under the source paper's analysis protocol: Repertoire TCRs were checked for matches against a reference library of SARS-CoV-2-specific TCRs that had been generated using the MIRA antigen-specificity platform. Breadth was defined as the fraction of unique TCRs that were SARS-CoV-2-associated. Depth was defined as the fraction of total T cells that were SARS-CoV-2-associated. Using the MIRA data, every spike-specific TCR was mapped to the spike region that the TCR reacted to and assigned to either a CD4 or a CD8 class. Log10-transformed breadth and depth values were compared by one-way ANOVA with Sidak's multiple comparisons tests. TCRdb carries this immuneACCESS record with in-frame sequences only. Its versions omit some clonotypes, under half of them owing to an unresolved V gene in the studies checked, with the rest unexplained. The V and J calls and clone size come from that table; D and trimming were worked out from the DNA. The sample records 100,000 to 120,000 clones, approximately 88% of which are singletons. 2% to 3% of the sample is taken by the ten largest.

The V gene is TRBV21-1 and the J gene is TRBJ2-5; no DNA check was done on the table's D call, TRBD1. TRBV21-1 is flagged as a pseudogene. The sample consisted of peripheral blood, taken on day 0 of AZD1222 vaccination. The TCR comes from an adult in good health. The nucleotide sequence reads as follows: TGTGCCAGCAGCAAAGCGAAGTGGGCAGTTAACCTCCAGGGGTCCAAAGAGACCCAGTACTTC. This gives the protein CASSKAKWAVNLQGSKETQYF.